Following are 30 T cell receptor beta chains from one sample sequenced in a study of CXCR3-negative and CXCR3-positive naive CD8 T cells. UMI-labeled TRB cDNA libraries were prepared by 5' RACE. TCRdb re-called the 5' RACE reads and gives one entry per CDR3 protein, without DNA. The listing contains 75,000 to 100,000 distinct CDR3 sequences. Sequenced input: naive CXCR3- CD8+ T cells from blood. Subset described: CD45RO-CCR7+CD27+CD95- naive CD8+ T cells lacking CXCR3 (TNR3-). These TCRs come from a human donor in good health. Some clones in this sample may be carry-over from other donors' samples.

The chain employs TRBV5-5 and TRBJ2-1; the TCRdb D gene call, TRBD2, has no DNA to confirm it. Germline V gives CDR1 SGHKS, CDR2 YYEKEE (reference sequence). There are 21 residues in the CDR3. The CDR3 sequence: CASSVLPRGRATSGGNNEQFF.

The chain uses TRBV30 and TRBJ1-2. The CDR3 runs to 18 residues. The germline V gene has CDR1 GTSNPN and CDR2 SVGIG (reference sequence). The CDR3: CAWSVVGGPRRENPGYTF.

The chain couples TRBV6-5 to TRBJ2-1; as DNA is missing, the TRBD2 call by TCRdb cannot be tested. The CDR3 runs to 13 residues. From germline, CDR1 is MNHEY and CDR2 SVGAGI. CDR3 sequence reads: CASSWEGRNEQFF.

The genes are TRBV7-2 and TRBJ1-3. CDR3 length: 13 amino acids. Germline CDR1 and CDR2: SGHTA and FQGNSA. The CDR3 loop reads CASSFIGGNTIYF.

The chain joins TRBV27 to TRBJ2-7; as DNA is missing, the TRBD2 call by TCRdb cannot be tested. This CDR3 spans 15 amino acids. Germline lookup yields CDR1 MNHEY and CDR2 SMNVEV (reference sequence). CDR3 region: CASSISTSGSVEQYF.

The chain uses TRBV19 and TRBJ2-2; checking the TCRdb D call of TRBD1 is not possible without DNA. Germline CDR1 reads LNHDA; CDR2 reads SQIVND (reference sequence). This CDR3 comprises 17 residues. The CDR3 loop reads CASDKDTGGWSTGELFF.

J is TRBJ2-1 and V is TRBV20-1; the D gene TCRdb calls, TRBD2, cannot be checked with no DNA. This CDR3 has 15 amino acids. CDR1 DFQATT and CDR2 SNEGSKA come from the germline V gene (reference sequence). CDR3 amino acids: CSASSGTSSYNEQFF.

The chain joins TRBV29-1 to TRBJ1-2; there is no DNA to check the TCRdb D call of TRBD1. Germline-derived CDR1 and CDR2 are SQVTM and ANQGSEA. CDR3 length: 15 amino acids. The chain's CDR3 is CSAIPGQGPLDGYTF.

The gene calls are TRBV5-1 and TRBJ2-7; there is no DNA to check the TCRdb D call of TRBD1. CDR1 SGHRS and CDR2 YFSETQ come from the germline V gene. The CDR3 contains 15 residues. CDR3 protein: CASSWGGDLSDEQYF.

This chain uses TRBV7-3 with TRBJ2-7. Germline loops: CDR1 SGHTA, CDR2 FQGTGA. CDR3 length: 13 residues. This chain's CDR3 is CASSPRGSYEQYF. The full variable domain, in which reference TRBV7-3 and TRBJ2-7 provide the parts outside the CDR3, is GAGVSQTPSNKVTEKGKYVELRCDPISGHTALYWYRQSLGQGPEFLIYFQGTGAADDSGLPNDRFFAVRPEGSVSTLKIQRTERGDSAVYLCASSPRGSYEQYFGPGTRLTVT.

CDR3 amino acids: CASSSRLARTYEQYF. The chain links TRBV12-3 or TRBV12-4 to TRBJ2-7; with no DNA, the TCRdb D assignment of TRBD2 cannot be verified. The length of the CDR3 is 15 residues.

This chain connects TRBV19 to TRBJ2-5; TCRdb's assignment of TRBD2 cannot be checked, as there is no DNA. Germline assignment: CDR1 LNHDA and CDR2 SQIVND (reference sequence). The CDR3 totals 13 residues. CDR3 in amino acids: CAGTSGSQETQYF.

This chain uses TRBV29-1 with TRBJ1-2; absent DNA, TCRdb's TRBD1 call cannot be checked. The CDR3 consists of 14 residues. Germline V gene sequence: CDR1 SQVTM, CDR2 ANQGSEA. The CDR3: CSARTPRTNYGYTF.

This chain links TRBV2 with TRBJ2-7; TCRdb names TRBD1, which stays unverified in the absence of DNA. Germline V gives CDR1 SNHLY, CDR2 FYNNEI. The CDR3 loop spans 14 amino acids. CDR3 region: CASKRQGPYYEQYF.

V gene TRBV20-1 combines with J gene TRBJ1-5; the D call from TCRdb, TRBD1, cannot be confirmed without DNA. CDR1 is DFQATT, CDR2 SNEGSKA, per germline (reference sequence). This CDR3 comprises 14 residues. The CDR3: CSAREGETNQPQHF.

The chain recombines TRBV29-1 with TRBJ2-1; TCRdb's D gene call, TRBD1, goes unchecked for lack of DNA. The CDR3 covers 15 residues. Germline lookup yields CDR1 SQVTM and CDR2 ANQGSEA. This CDR3 is CSLFAGQGIEDEQFF.

The V call is TRBV6-5, the J call TRBJ2-7. The CDR3 loop spans 14 amino acids. CDR1 and CDR2 from the germline V gene are MNHEY and SVGAGI. The CDR3 protein is CASSYGGPPYEQYF.

The V gene is TRBV5-6, the J gene TRBJ2-1; TCRdb lists TRBD1, though no DNA is available to test this call. Germline assignment: CDR1 SGHDT and CDR2 YYEEEE. CDR3 length equals 15 residues. The CDR3 spells CASRPPGQGVRGQFF.

The chain employs TRBV29-1 and TRBJ2-5; TCRdb outputs TRBD1, but without DNA this stays unchecked. The germline V gene has CDR1 SQVTM and CDR2 ANQGSEA. CDR3 length equals 13 residues. This CDR3 is CSVEYTGRETQYF. Full variable domain (missing parts from reference TRBV29-1 and TRBJ2-5): SAVISQKPSRDICQRGTSLTIQCQVDSQVTMMFWYRQQPGQSLTLIATANQGSEATYESGFVIDKFPISRPNLTFSTLTVSNMSPEDSSIYLCSVEYTGRETQYFGPGTRLLVL.

V is TRBV27 and J is TRBJ1-1. CDR1 and CDR2 (germline): MNHEY, SMNVEV (reference sequence). This CDR3 contains 14 residues. The CDR3 protein is CASSSGLGATEAFF.

The chain recombines TRBV20-1 with TRBJ1-2; without DNA, the TCRdb call of TRBD1 cannot be checked. Per the germline V gene, CDR1 is DFQATT and CDR2 is SNEGSKA (reference sequence). The CDR3 contains 17 residues. The CDR3: CSARPTAFVHLDYGYTF.

This chain's CDR3 is CASSTDGGSNQPQHF. V usage is TRBV9 and J usage is TRBJ1-5; absent DNA, TCRdb's TRBD1 call cannot be checked. This CDR3 is 15 amino acids long. CDR1 and CDR2 (germline): SGDLS, YYNGEE.

The chain has TRBV27 and TRBJ2-1; TCRdb returns TRBD1, unconfirmable since there is no DNA. CDR3 length: 13 residues. Per the germline V gene, CDR1 is MNHEY and CDR2 is SMNVEV (reference sequence). The CDR3 is CASRGHTYNEQFF.

This chain links TRBV29-1 with TRBJ2-1; as DNA is missing, the TRBD2 call by TCRdb cannot be tested. This CDR3 region has 14 residues. The germline V gene encodes CDR1 SQVTM and CDR2 ANQGSEA. The CDR3 spells CSVEGGGAYNEQFF.

J is TRBJ1-6 and V is TRBV12-5; with no DNA, the TCRdb D assignment of TRBD1 cannot be verified. The CDR3 covers 14 residues. Per the germline V gene, CDR1 is LGHNT and CDR2 is FRNRAP. The CDR3 here is CASGAGTVNSPLHF.

This chain connects TRBV7-6 to TRBJ2-5; checking the TCRdb D call of TRBD2 is not possible without DNA. Germline V gives CDR1 SGHVS, CDR2 FNYEAQ. There are 14 residues in the CDR3. CDR3 sequence: CASSSGLEGETQYF.

The chain has TRBV10-3 and TRBJ2-7; TCRdb selects TRBD1, and the lack of DNA leaves this call unchecked. Germline CDR1 reads ENHRY; CDR2 reads SYGVKD. The CDR3 totals 15 residues. This chain's CDR3 is CATLMGGGGSYEQYF.

The chain employs TRBV9 and TRBJ2-1; TCRdb proposes TRBD2, but this gene call is untestable without DNA. The CDR3 runs to 16 residues. In germline, CDR1 is SGDLS, CDR2 YYNGEE. This CDR3 reads CASSDLPGLTYNEQFF.

V is TRBV10-2 and J is TRBJ1-1; TCRdb proposes TRBD1, but this gene call is untestable without DNA. This CDR3 has 16 residues. The germline gives CDR1 WSHSY, CDR2 SAAADI. The CDR3 spells CASSEMGQGGNTEAFF.

The genes are TRBV12-3 or TRBV12-4 and TRBJ2-7; with no DNA, the TCRdb D assignment of TRBD2 cannot be verified. The CDR3 contains 16 residues. CDR3 loop: CASSLGVGLNSYEQYF.